This entry features one T cell receptor beta chain sequence. What it binds is unknown. The data belong to a study of long-term antiretroviral therapy in people with HIV. Findings of the study overall: No data were available on ART adherence, viral resistance or therapy changes. Pre-ART expanded TRB clones stayed dominant throughout, though often decreasing after ART.

The CDR3 covers 13 residues. The V and J ends lost 0 bases and 9 bases respectively, with 10 bases between them. Germline assignment: CDR1 SGHRS and CDR2 YFSETQ. A v3.0 immunoSEQ assay was performed at survey level. Per sample, sequencing targeted roughly 40,000-50,000 T-cell genomes. Assay used: immunoSEQ multiplex PCR; TCRdb lists only in-frame clones, some missing. This sample carries roughly 20,000 clones, around four fifths of them seen once, and the ten largest clones take roughly 4.3%. Specimens held 1-10 million cryopreserved PBMC prior to DNA extraction. The specimen was unsorted PBMCs, collected roughly 4 years after starting antiretroviral therapy. The TCR was taken from a young man with HIV. The genes are TRBV5-1 and TRBJ2-4; D remains ambiguous. CDR3 residues: CASSLATLGIQYF. As DNA, the CDR3 is TGCGCCAGCAGCTTGGCGACCTTGGGCATTCAGTACTTC.